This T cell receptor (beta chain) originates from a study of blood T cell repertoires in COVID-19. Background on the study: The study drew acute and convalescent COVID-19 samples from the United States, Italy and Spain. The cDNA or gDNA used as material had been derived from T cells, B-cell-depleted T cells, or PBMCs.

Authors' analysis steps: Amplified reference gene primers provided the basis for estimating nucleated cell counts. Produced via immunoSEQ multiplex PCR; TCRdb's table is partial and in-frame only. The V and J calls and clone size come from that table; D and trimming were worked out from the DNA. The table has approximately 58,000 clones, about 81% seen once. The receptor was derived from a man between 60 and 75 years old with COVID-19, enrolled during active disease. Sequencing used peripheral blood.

The CDR3 region has the DNA TGTGCCAGCAGCTTGGGACAGGGGTATGAAAAACTGTTTTTT. It codes for CASSLGQGYEKLFF. V and J are TRBV5-6 and TRBJ1-4; 8 bases match TRBD1. Germline CDR1 is SGHDT and CDR2 is YYEEEE. There are 14 residues in the CDR3. V shed 0 bases and J 6 bases; nucleotides not matched to a gene: 1.